This TCR beta chain comes out of a study of cytomegalovirus exposure and HLA in healthy donors. Study findings and constraints: In a later analysis, TCR beta V- and J-gene trimming was associated with a missense DCLRE1C variant. For most TCR beta V segments, an earlier analysis put the productive rate at about 87% or about 30% of the time. A later analysis linked around 15,000 TCR beta sequences to HLA alleles at 0.05 false discovery rate. Reported performance of the classifier showed diagnosis of cytomegalovirus status with high specificity and sensitivity.

As concerns this clone: The target antigen is unknown.

The V and J ends lost 3 bases and 9 bases respectively, with 15 bases between them. Germline-derived CDR1 and CDR2 are KGHSH and LQKENI. The CDR3 is 14 amino acids. The PCR was carried out with 60 Vbeta primers and 13 Jbeta primers. Profiled with immunoSEQ multiplex PCR; TCRdb holds only in-frame clones, not every one. The sample table includes about 130,000 clones. The TCR sequence derives from a woman aged 40 to 50 in good health and CMV-seronegative. V is TRBV18 and J is TRBJ2-1, with TRBD2 as a possible D gene (5 bases). The sample was PBMCs. The CDR3 is CASSPASHGSEQFF. DNA for the CDR3: TGTGCCAGCTCACCTGCTAGCCACGGCAGTGAGCAGTTCTTC.